These T cell receptor beta chains were read from a single sample in a study of Ad26.COV2.S vaccination and SARS-CoV-2 variants. Produced via immunoSEQ multiplex PCR; TCRdb's table is partial and in-frame only. The sample carries about 350,000 clones, 92% recorded once. The sample was peripheral blood, taken after recovery from COVID-19. These receptors came from a human donor who had recovered from COVID-19. Each CDR3 is given with its conserved first and last residue. A D gene is named only where the DNA matches it firmly. Size values are once, few and many counts, or a class for expanded clones, and some rows have none.

DNA | CDR3 | J | D | V | size
TGCGCCAGCAGCTTGGGGCAGGGTAACCCCTACGAGCAGTACTTC | CASSLGQGNPYEQYF | TRBJ2-7 | - | TRBV5-1 | -
TGTGCCAGCAGGGCCATAAGTCAGGGGGCGGAAGGCTACACCTTC | CASRAISQGAEGYTF | TRBJ1-2 | TRBD1 | TRBV6-5 | -
TGTGCCAGCTCACCACTGCCCCCGACCTCCTACGAGCAGTACTTC | CASSPLPPTSYEQYF | TRBJ2-7 | - | TRBV18 | -
TGTGCCAGCAGCTACAGGGAAGATGGCTACACCTTC | CASSYREDGYTF | TRBJ1-2 | - | TRBV6-6 | -
TGTGCCAGCAGCCAGTACGGGACGGCCTATGGCTACACCTTC | CASSQYGTAYGYTF | TRBJ1-2 | - | TRBV6-2/TRBV6-3 | -
TGTGCCAGCAGTTTATCTGGGGTTAGGGAGACCCAGTACTTC | CASSLSGVRETQYF | TRBJ2-5 | - | TRBV27 | -
TGCGCCAGCAGTGATAGGTTTGTGGGGGGGGCTGCAGATACGCAGTATTTT | CASSDRFVGGAADTQYF | TRBJ2-3 | - | TRBV10-2 | -
TGTGCTAGTGGTTTCGGTTGGGGCGTTGAAGCTTTCTTT | CASGFGWGVEAFF | TRBJ1-1 | - | TRBV12-5 | -
TGTGCCAGCAGCGGGACTAGCGGGGGCTATGGGAATGAGCAGTTCTTC | CASSGTSGGYGNEQFF | TRBJ2-1 | TRBD2 | TRBV7-3 | -
TGTGCCAGTAGTATAGAAAGGATTCCAAATTCACCCCTCCACTTT | CASSIERIPNSPLHF | TRBJ1-6 | - | TRBV19 | -
TGTGCCAGCAGCCTAAGGACAGATCACTACGAGCAGTACTTC | CASSLRTDHYEQYF | TRBJ2-7 | - | TRBV7-2 | -
TGTGCCAGTATGAGGACAGGGAAATTAGTTGAAGAGACCCAGTACTTC | CASMRTGKLVEETQYF | TRBJ2-5 | TRBD1 | TRBV19 | -
TGTGCCAGCAGCTTACTACTAAGAGGGGATTACGAAAAACTGTTTTTT | CASSLLLRGDYEKLFF | TRBJ1-4 | - | TRBV7-3 | once
TGTGCCAGCAGCTCGAGGGACAGGGTTGACGAGCAGTACTTC | CASSSRDRVDEQYF | TRBJ2-7 | TRBD1 | TRBV9 | -
TGCGCCAGCAGCTTGGAGACAGGAGCGTCATCTGGGGCCAACGTCCTGACTTTC | CASSLETGASSGANVLTF | TRBJ2-6 | - | TRBV5-1 | -
TGTGCCAGCAGCTTGGGGGGCGCTAGCTCCTACAATGAGCAGTTCTTC | CASSLGGASSYNEQFF | TRBJ2-1 | - | TRBV13 | -
TGTGCCAGCACTCGGGGGGATGGGGAGCAGTTCTTC | CASTRGDGEQFF | TRBJ2-1 | TRBD2 | TRBV6-5 | -
TGTGCCAGCTCACCCTCCGGGACAGGGAACACTGAAGCTTTCTTT | CASSPSGTGNTEAFF | TRBJ1-1 | TRBD1 | TRBV18 | -
TGTGCCAGCAGCTTAGCCAGGGGGCCGTCGGAGACCCAGTACTTC | CASSLARGPSETQYF | TRBJ2-5 | TRBD1 | TRBV13 | -
TGTGCCAGCAGGAGAGGGCGCACCGGGGAGCTGTTTTTT | CASRRGRTGELFF | TRBJ2-2 | - | TRBV6-5 | -
TGTGCCAGCAGTTACACGCGTCAACGGGGCAATCAGCCCCAGCATTTT | CASSYTRQRGNQPQHF | TRBJ1-5 | - | TRBV6-6 | -
TGTGCCAGTAGTGCTCTCCGGGGGGGCACAGATACGCAGTATTTT | CASSALRGGTDTQYF | TRBJ2-3 | TRBD2 | TRBV19 | -